These 8 T cell receptor beta chains were all obtained from the same sample, sequenced in a study of cytomegalovirus exposure and HLA in healthy donors. Primers for the PCR totalled 60 Vbeta and 13 Jbeta. The method was immunoSEQ multiplex PCR; TCRdb's version includes in-frame clones alone and lacks a portion of them. The sample has approximately 76,000 clones; about two thirds are singletons. The sample consisted of PBMCs. Receptors were obtained from a man aged 25 to 40 in good health and CMV-seropositive.

The chain couples TRBV12-5 to TRBJ2-7; D is perhaps TRBD1 (6 bases). The CDR3 length is 13 residues. V lost 6 bases and J 0 bases, leaving 9 bases between the germline ends. CDR1 and CDR2 (germline): LGHNT, FRNRAP. CDR3 sequence reads: CASGVDSSYEQYF. DNA of the CDR3: TGTGCTAGTGGCGTGGACAGCTCCTACGAGCAGTACTTC.

The chain has TRBV18 and TRBJ2-7; maybe TRBD2 (5 bases). This CDR3 spans 13 amino acids. Germline CDR1 KGHSH, CDR2 LQKENI. V shed 4 bases and J shed 2 bases, with 9 bases lying between them. The CDR3 reads CASSLDLAYEQYF. DNA for the CDR3: TGTGCCAGCTCACTGGACTTAGCCTACGAGCAGTACTTC. Variable domain in full (rest from reference TRBV18 and TRBJ2-7): NAGVMQNPRHLVRRRGQEARLRCSPMKGHSHVYWYRQLPEEGLKFMVYLQKENIIDESGMPKERFSAEFPKEGPSILRIQQVVRGDSAAYFCASSLDLAYEQYFGPGTRLTVT.

The chain is built from TRBV5-1 and TRBJ1-2; D is unclear. The CDR3 is 14 amino acids. Per the germline V gene, CDR1 is SGHRS and CDR2 is YFSETQ. V shed 1 base and J shed 11 bases, with 18 bases lying between them. CDR3 nucleotide sequence: TGCGCCAGCAGCTTGCTGCCGCAAAAGTCGGGGTACACCTTC. Amino acid sequence: CASSLLPQKSGYTF.

In DNA form, the CDR3 reads TGTGCCAGCAGCGCAGCTACAGGGAACTATGGCTACACCTTC. Translating it yields CASSAATGNYGYTF. The V call is TRBV11-2, the J call TRBJ1-2; a possible D gene is TRBD1 (6 bases). The CDR3 has 14 residues. CDR1 is SGHAT, CDR2 FQNNGV, per germline. Trimming removed 5 bases at V and 2 bases at J, with 12 bases between.

This clone was seen only a few times. The chain uses TRBV7-2 and TRBJ2-7; TRBD2 aligns across 8 bases. This CDR3 has 18 residues. Germline trimming cut 0 bases from V and 0 bases from J; bases unmatched to any gene: 10. Germline CDR1 is SGHTA and CDR2 is FQGNSA. CDR3 protein: CASSLAGGAGGISYEQYF. The CDR3 nucleotides are TGTGCCAGCAGCTTAGCGGGAGGTGCGGGGGGTATCTCCTACGAGCAGTACTTC.

The rearrangement links TRBV9 to TRBJ2-7; TRBD1 matches 7 bases. The CDR3 has 17 amino acids. Losses at the gene ends were 0 bases for V and 6 bases for J; bases not matched to a gene: 15. Germline V gives CDR1 SGDLS, CDR2 YYNGEE. The CDR3, as DNA: TGTGCCAGCAGCGTAGCTCCGGGGACAGTAGTCCCGACCGAGCAGTACTTC. Translating it yields CASSVAPGTVVPTEQYF.

The table lists this clone with a count of one. V usage is TRBV7-8 and J usage is TRBJ2-3; D is uncertain. The V and J ends lost 1 base and 0 bases respectively, with 11 bases between them. The CDR3 is made up of 16 amino acids. CDR1 and CDR2 from the germline V gene are SGHVS and FQNEAQ. The DNA for the CDR3 is TGTGCCAGCAGCTTAGATGCGCGGTACAGCACAGATACGCAGTATTTT. It translates to CASSLDARYSTDTQYF.

The chain carries TRBV6-1 and TRBJ1-2; D might be TRBD1 (6 bases). Per the germline V gene, CDR1 is MNHNS and CDR2 is SASEGT. Trimming took 5 bases from V and 2 from J, leaving 9 bases between them. This CDR3 comprises 13 residues. The CDR3 region is CASSHTGNYGYTF. The CDR3 DNA follows: TGTGCCAGCAGTCATACAGGGAACTATGGCTACACCTTC.